This T cell receptor (beta chain) was recovered during a study of glioma-infiltrating T cells. Study in general: Sequencing aimed for roughly 4.5- to 11-fold coverage of about a million peripheral T cells. Study-level points and caveats: Tissue-blood divergence was below expectation in non-neoplastic patients, above in gliomas.

Using RNA template, CDR3s of TCR alpha and beta were amplified with iRepertoire arm-PCR. Each CDR3 protein gets one entry after TCRdb re-called the multiplex PCR reads with MiXCR. The sample records a few hundred thousand distinct CDR3 sequences, roughly two fifths being singletons. This clonotype occurred many times. Its cognate antigen is unknown. The CDR3 is made up of 13 amino acids. V was cut by 2 bases and J by 4 bases, with 7 bases left in between. In germline, CDR1 is MDHEN, CDR2 SYDVKM. This receptor was identified in a human donor with low-grade glioma or glioblastoma, undergoing nonglioma brain surgery, or in good health (not recorded which). This chain uses TRBV28 with TRBJ2-3, with D unresolved. The sample comprised glioma tissue, nonneoplastic brain tissue, or PBMCs (not recorded which). CDR3 region: CASSLVGSDTQYF. The CDR3 nucleotides are TGTGCCAGCAGTTTAGTAGGGTCAGATACGCAGTATTTT.